The 20 T cell receptor beta chains below were found in one sample sequenced in a study of Ad26.COV2.S vaccination and SARS-CoV-2 variants. The treatment: 15 to 20 received Ad26.COV2.S at low or high dose, single or two shots; a few received placebo; per-sample allocation not given. After the first vaccine or placebo injection, samples were drawn on day 63. The assay was immunoSEQ multiplex PCR, and TCRdb's table has in-frame clones only and misses some. The sample contains 350,000 to 600,000 clones, 89% of which appear only once. This material consisted of peripheral blood, taken in a trial of Ad26.COV2.S vaccine versus placebo. The receptors here all came from a person between 18 and 59 years old who received the Ad26.COV2.S COVID-19 vaccine or a placebo.

J is TRBJ2-3 and V is TRBV19; 7 bases align to TRBD1. This CDR3 is built from 15 residues. CDR1 LNHDA and CDR2 SQIVND come from the germline V gene (reference sequence). V lost 3 bases to trimming and J lost 4 bases; unmatched junction nucleotides: 7. The CDR3 nucleotides read TGTGCCAGTAGTATCCCCCGACAGGGCGCAGATACGCAGTATTTT. This encodes CASSIPRQGADTQYF.

The CDR3, as DNA: TGTGCCAGTAGTATCATAGCAACTAATGAAAAACTGTTTTTT. This gives the protein CASSIIATNEKLFF. This sequence joins TRBV19 and TRBJ1-4; D is undetermined. Germline CDR1 and CDR2: LNHDA and SQIVND (reference sequence). CDR3 size: 14 residues. V shed 3 bases and J shed 0 bases, with 5 bases lying between them.

The rearrangement joins TRBV19 to TRBJ1-3; D unclear. CDR1 and CDR2 from the germline V gene are LNHDA and SQIVND (reference sequence). Trimming cost V 4 bases and J 2 bases, with 3 bases left between them. This CDR3 region has 12 residues. For the CDR3, the DNA is TGTGCCAGTAGTACCACTGGAAACACCATATATTTT. Translating gives CASSTTGNTIYF.

This clone was seen a few times. The gene calls are TRBV6-5 and TRBJ1-2; 8 bases are a match to TRBD1. The CDR3 contains 13 residues. Germline assignment: CDR1 MNHEY and CDR2 SVGAGI. V shed 6 bases and J 4 bases; nucleotides not matched to a gene: 4. The CDR3 loop reads CASRTGQVYGYTF. The CDR3 region has the DNA TGTGCCAGCAGAACGGGACAGGTCTATGGCTACACCTTC.

The chain employs TRBV2 and TRBJ2-5; D gene unclear. The CDR3 runs 14 residues. Germline V gene lookup returns CDR1 SNHLY and CDR2 FYNNEI. Trimming removed 1 base at V and 2 bases at J, with 8 bases between. CDR3 DNA: TGTGCCAGCAGTGAAGGGGCAGCACAAGAGACCCAGTACTTC. Protein product: CASSEGAAQETQYF.

This chain joins TRBV9 and TRBJ2-5, with D possibly TRBD2 on 5 matching bases. The CDR3 is made up of 13 amino acids. Trimming cost V 3 bases and J 2 bases, with 8 bases left between them. CDR1 is SGDLS and CDR2 is YYNGEE in the germline V gene. CDR3 sequence reads: CASSAGIQETQYF. The CDR3 nucleotides read TGTGCCAGCAGCGCCGGGATACAAGAGACCCAGTACTTC.

V and J are TRBV12-3 or TRBV12-4 and TRBJ1-2; D gene unclear. Between the trimmed V and J ends, which lost 5 bases and 8 bases, there was a span of 15 bases. The CDR3 loop spans 13 amino acids. CDR3 amino acids: CASSARTAEGYTF. In DNA form, the CDR3 reads TGTGCCAGCAGTGCCCGGACGGCGGAGGGCTACACCTTC.

This clone has just one count. V usage is TRBV7-2 and J usage is TRBJ1-2, with 7 positions matching TRBD1. This CDR3 is built from 15 residues. CDR1 SGHTA and CDR2 FQGNSA come from the germline V gene. Unmatched junction bases numbered 6, after V lost 0 bases and J lost 5 bases. The CDR3 sequence is CASSLAPQGIYGYTF. The CDR3, as DNA: TGTGCCAGCAGCTTAGCGCCACAGGGGATATATGGCTACACCTTC. The full variable domain, rest sourced from reference TRBV7-2 and TRBJ1-2, is GAGVSQSPSNKVTEKGKDVELRCDPISGHTALYWYRQSLGQGLEFLIYFQGNSAPDKSGLPSDRFSAERTGGSVSTLTIQRTQQEDSAVYLCASSLAPQGIYGYTFGSGTRLTVV.

The J gene is TRBJ1-2, the V gene TRBV5-1, with unresolved D. The CDR3 consists of 13 residues. Germline CDR1 reads SGHRS; CDR2 reads YFSETQ. The V end was cut by 1 base, the J end by 9 bases, with 13 bases between. CDR3 DNA sequence: TGCGCCAGCAGCTTGCTTAGCGGACCGAGCTACACCTTC. Translating gives CASSLLSGPSYTF.

For the CDR3, the DNA is TGTGCCAGCAGCTCCTCGCTCCGGGACAGGAACACTGAAGCTTTCTTT. Protein: CASSSSLRDRNTEAFF. The chain uses TRBV13 and TRBJ1-1, with 7 bases matching TRBD1. The CDR3 has 16 residues. J was trimmed by 1 base and V by 4 bases; bases with no gene match: 9. CDR1 PRHDT and CDR2 FYEKMQ come from the germline V gene (reference sequence).

This clone was detected only a few times. The rearrangement joins TRBV2 to TRBJ2-7; D is possibly TRBD1 or TRBD2 (5 bases each). Germline V gene data show CDR1 as SNHLY and CDR2 as FYNNEI. The ends were cut back, 2 bases at V and 6 bases at J, with 14 bases in the middle. CDR3 length: 14 amino acids. CDR3 bases: TGTGCCAGCAGTGAATCCGGGGCTCGAATCGAGCAGTACTTC. Translated, it gives CASSESGARIEQYF.

The CDR3 region is CASSQVLGQGVEQFF. The DNA of the CDR3 is TGTGCCAGCAGCCAAGTCTTGGGACAGGGGGTTGAGCAGTTCTTC. This chain links TRBV3-1 (or the pseudogene TRBV3-2) with TRBJ2-1, with TRBD1 matching 11 bases. This CDR3 has 15 amino acids. The V gene's germline CDR1 is LGHDT and CDR2 YNNKEL (reference sequence). With V trimmed by 1 base and J by 9 bases, 5 bases remained unmatched.

The chain links TRBV6-2 or TRBV6-3 to TRBJ1-5; TRBD1 aligns across 8 bases. Germline V gene data show CDR1 as MNHEY and CDR2 as SVGEGT. The V gene end was trimmed by 1 base and the J gene end by 1 base; junction bases not matched to a gene: 9. The CDR3 is 18 residues long. In DNA, the CDR3 is TGTGCCAGCAGTTACTTATATCCAGGGGGCGGGAGCAATCAGCCCCAGCATTTT. It is translated as CASSYLYPGGGSNQPQHF.

V gene TRBV4-3 combines with J gene TRBJ2-1; D is possibly TRBD2 (6 bases). The CDR3 is 15 amino acids. Germline CDR1 LGHNA, CDR2 YSLEER. Trimming took 0 bases from V and 5 from J, leaving 11 bases between them. CDR3 sequence: CASSQERLGNNEQFF. CDR3 coding DNA: TGCGCCAGCAGCCAAGAAAGACTAGGGAACAATGAGCAGTTCTTC.

The CDR3 coding sequence is TGTGCCACCCACGGGTCAGGAAATGAAAAACTGTTTTTT. Translating gives CATHGSGNEKLFF. This chain joins TRBV10-3 and TRBJ1-4, with no clear D. The V and J ends lost 10 bases and 5 bases respectively, with 14 bases between them. The CDR3 runs 13 residues. Germline V gene lookup returns CDR1 ENHRY and CDR2 SYGVKD.

This clone was counted once. Within the sample, other DNA sequences also encode this same CDR3. This chain links TRBV5-1 with TRBJ2-7, with unresolved D. Trimming removed 4 bases from V and 4 bases from J, with 6 bases in between. Germline V gene lookup returns CDR1 SGHRS and CDR2 YFSETQ. This CDR3 contains 11 residues. This CDR3 is CASSQGYEQYF. CDR3 nucleotide sequence: TGCGCCAGCAGCCAAGGATACGAGCAGTACTTC.

J is TRBJ1-1 and V is TRBV15; 7 bases line up with TRBD1. The CDR3 has 16 amino acids. The V gene's germline CDR1 is LNHNV and CDR2 YYDKDF (reference sequence). V was pared by 1 base and J by 7 bases, with 12 bases of the junction left unmatched. CDR3 nucleotide sequence: TGTGCCACCAGCAGAGGAACGGGCAATAACAGGGGTGAAGCTTTCTTT. Residues: CATSRGTGNNRGEAFF.

The chain has TRBV5-4 and TRBJ2-3; 13 nucleotides match TRBD2. Germline loops: CDR1 SGHNT, CDR2 YYREEE (reference sequence). V lost 0 bases to trimming and J lost 5 bases; unmatched junction nucleotides: 6. The CDR3 covers 17 residues. The CDR3 DNA follows: TGTGCCAGCAGCTTGGTGACTAGCGGGGGGTATGGAGATACGCAGTATTTT. It translates to CASSLVTSGGYGDTQYF.

In this sample, this clone turned up a few times. The chain combines TRBV19 with TRBJ2-7, with 9 bases aligning to TRBD1. In germline, CDR1 is LNHDA, CDR2 SQIVND (reference sequence). V lost 5 bases to trimming and J lost 5 bases; unmatched junction nucleotides: 16. This CDR3 comprises 17 residues. Written as DNA, the CDR3 is TGTGCCAGTAGTCCCAGGACAGGGGCTCCCCATTACCACGAGCAGTACTTC. It is translated as CASSPRTGAPHYHEQYF.

This chain links TRBV9 with TRBJ2-1, with D uncertain. V was clipped by 3 bases and J by 0 bases, with 10 bases between them. This CDR3 contains 15 residues. Germline V CDR1 and CDR2: SGDLS, YYNGEE. The CDR3 region is CASSGGESSYNEQFF. The CDR3 bases are TGTGCCAGCAGCGGTGGGGAAAGCTCCTACAATGAGCAGTTCTTC.